Included here is one TCR beta chain sequence, with context. What it binds is not known. Methotrexate plus calcineurin inhibitor accompanied controls' myeloablative marrow transplants; sampling was 1 year later. These data belong to a study of T cells after posttransplantation cyclophosphamide. The assay was immunoSEQ multiplex PCR, and TCRdb's table has in-frame clones only and misses some. Seen here are tens of thousands of clones, approximately 88% observed once, and the top ten hold roughly 8%. Study-wide results and caveats: Recipient CMV seropositivity and CMV reactivation strongly tracked TRB clonality. Skin or GI-infiltrating T cells shared few TRB sequences with blood.

The TCR originated in a female patient aged 50 to 65 who received an allogeneic stem cell transplant from an unrelated donor, was CMV-positive, and had chronic GVHD only. Some T cells may possibly be graft donor cells. The sequencing used PBMCs, collected after an allogeneic stem cell transplant with a calcineurin inhibitor and methotrexate.

The CDR3 is CASRLRQGMNTEAFF. Here the CDR3 DNA reads TGTGCCAGCAGGCTAAGACAGGGAATGAACACTGAAGCTTTCTTT. The chain recombines TRBV7-6 with TRBJ1-1; 7 nucleotides align to TRBD1. The junction had 7 bases not matched to a gene; V was cut back by 6 bases and J by 0 bases. CDR1 is SGHVS and CDR2 is FNYEAQ in the germline V gene. The CDR3 extends over 15 amino acids.